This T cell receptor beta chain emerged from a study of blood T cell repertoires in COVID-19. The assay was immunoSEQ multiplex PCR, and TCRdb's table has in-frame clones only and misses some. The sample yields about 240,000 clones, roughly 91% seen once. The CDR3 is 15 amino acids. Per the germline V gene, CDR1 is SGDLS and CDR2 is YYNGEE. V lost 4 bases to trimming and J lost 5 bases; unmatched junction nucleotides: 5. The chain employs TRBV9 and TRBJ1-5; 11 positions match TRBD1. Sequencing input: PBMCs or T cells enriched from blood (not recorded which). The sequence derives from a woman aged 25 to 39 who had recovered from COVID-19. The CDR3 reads CASSPGQGAYQPQHF. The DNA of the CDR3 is TGTGCCAGCAGCCCCGGACAGGGGGCTTATCAGCCCCAGCATTTT.